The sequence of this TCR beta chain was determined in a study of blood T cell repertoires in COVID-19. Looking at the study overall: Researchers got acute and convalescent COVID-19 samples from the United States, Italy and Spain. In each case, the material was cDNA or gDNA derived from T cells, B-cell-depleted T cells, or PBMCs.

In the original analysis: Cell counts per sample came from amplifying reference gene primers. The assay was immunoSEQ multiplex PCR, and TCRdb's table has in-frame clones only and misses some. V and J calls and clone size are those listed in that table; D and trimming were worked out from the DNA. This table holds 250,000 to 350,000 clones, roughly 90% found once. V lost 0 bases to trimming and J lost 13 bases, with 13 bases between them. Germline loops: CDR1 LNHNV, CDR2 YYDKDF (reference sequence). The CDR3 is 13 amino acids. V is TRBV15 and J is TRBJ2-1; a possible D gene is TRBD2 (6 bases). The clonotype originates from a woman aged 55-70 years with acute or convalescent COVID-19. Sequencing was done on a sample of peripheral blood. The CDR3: CATSRDKGTLQFF. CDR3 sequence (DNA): TGTGCCACCAGCAGAGATAAGGGGACTCTACAGTTCTTC.